The clone carrying this T cell receptor (beta chain) occurred a few times. What it recognizes is unknown. Different DNA sequences within this sample yield the same CDR3. This sample stems from a study of beta chain features in type 1 diabetes. Notes on the study in general: A potential influence of HLA type upon TCRB rearrangement remained unresolved herein.

The CDR3 is 12 amino acids. Germline V gene lookup returns CDR1 GTSNPN and CDR2 SVGIG (reference sequence). Unmatched junction bases numbered 1, after V lost 3 bases and J lost 4 bases. Sequenced material consisted of expressed TCRB transcripts (all of the isolated RNA was reverse transcribed). Profiled with immunoSEQ multiplex PCR; TCRdb holds only in-frame clones, not every one. The data show 400,000 to 600,000 clones, around 30% seen once. The source of this sequence is a man aged 18 to 29 in good health. The chain is built from TRBV30 and TRBJ2-5; 8 bases match TRBD1. The sequenced material came from naive CD4+ T cells from blood. CDR3 sequence (DNA): TGTGCCTGGAGCCAGGGGGCAGAGACCCAGTACTTC. This gives the protein CAWSQGAETQYF.